The next 26 T cell receptor beta chains were all read from a single sample in a study of graft-versus-host responses after intestinal transplantation. Antigen specificity for these receptors is unknown. Using immunoSEQ multiplex PCR, the repertoire was profiled, and TCRdb retains in-frame clones only, with some absent. The table has tens of thousands of clones, 90% to 95% seen once. The sequencing here drew on unstimulated CD4+ T cells sorted from spleen or lymph node cells, taken before transplant. Receptors were obtained from a human donor who was the organ donor for an intestinal transplant.

V gene TRBV30 combines with J gene TRBJ1-1; unclear D gene. V gave up 3 bases and J gave up 1 base, with 12 bases separating them. This CDR3 spans 14 amino acids. Germline V lookup: CDR1 GTSNPN, CDR2 SVGIG (reference sequence). The DNA of the CDR3 is TGTGCCTGGAGGGCGCACCTTACGAACACTGAAGCTTTCTTT. It codes for CAWRAHLTNTEAFF.

V gene TRBV14 combines with J gene TRBJ2-7; the D is unclear. With 0 bases removed from V and 2 bases from J, the gap between germline ends came to 11 bases. Looked up from germline, CDR1 is SGHDN and CDR2 is FVKESK. The CDR3 totals 15 residues. The DNA of the CDR3 is TGTGCCAGCAGCCAAGATTTAGGGAAAACCTACGAGCAGTACTTC. Translation: CASSQDLGKTYEQYF. Filled out from reference TRBV14 and TRBJ2-7, the complete variable domain reads EAGVTQFPSHSVIEKGQTVTLRCDPISGHDNLYWYRRVMGKEIKFLLHFVKESKQDESGMPNNRFLAERTGGTYSTLKVQPAELEDSGVYFCASSQDLGKTYEQYFGPGTRLTVT.

The genes are TRBV7-6 and TRBJ2-2, with 7 bases aligning to TRBD1. The germline CDR1 and CDR2 sequences are SGHVS and FNYEAQ. The length of the CDR3 is 17 residues. V trimming: 5 bases; J trimming: 2 bases; junction bases outside the gene matches: 11. The CDR3 sequence: CASSQGLGTANTGELFF. CDR3 DNA sequence: TGTGCCAGCAGCCAGGGCCTCGGGACAGCTAACACCGGGGAGCTGTTTTTT.

CDR3 loop: CATSRGSSTDTQYF. DNA of the CDR3: TGTGCCACCAGCAGAGGTTCAAGCACAGATACGCAGTATTTT. This sequence joins TRBV15 and TRBJ2-3; D unclear. This CDR3 is 14 amino acids long. Germline-derived CDR1 and CDR2 are LNHNV and YYDKDF (reference sequence). V was cut by 1 base and J by 0 bases, with 5 bases left in between.

The chain is built from TRBV30 and TRBJ1-1; tentatively, D is TRBD1 (5 bases). V was cut by 3 bases and J by 3 bases, with 11 bases left in between. This CDR3 comprises 13 residues. CDR1 is GTSNPN and CDR2 is SVGIG in the germline V gene (reference sequence). The CDR3 coding sequence is TGTGCCTGGAGGGGTCAGGGTTACACTGAAGCTTTCTTT. Translation gives CAWRGQGYTEAFF.

The V and J genes are TRBV2 and TRBJ2-5; possible D gene TRBD1, 5 bases. Germline CDR1 and CDR2: SNHLY and FYNNEI. Trimming shortened V by 4 bases and J by 0 bases, and 9 bases separated the two germline ends. The CDR3 runs to 14 residues. In DNA, the CDR3 is TGTGCCAGCAGTGGAACAGGTTACCAAGAGACCCAGTACTTC. Protein sequence: CASSGTGYQETQYF.

This clone has a single count. The V call is TRBV5-4, the J call TRBJ2-5, with 9 nucleotides matching TRBD1. The CDR3 runs 13 residues. Germline V gene data show CDR1 as SGHNT and CDR2 as YYREEE (reference sequence). V lost 2 bases, J lost 5 bases, and 1 base stayed unmatched. CDR3 sequence (DNA): TGTGCCAGCAGCTTTACAGGGGGCGAGACCCAGTACTTC. Its translation is CASSFTGGETQYF.

The gene calls are TRBV10-1 and TRBJ1-1, with 9 bases aligning to TRBD1. Germline assignment: CDR1 WNHNN and CDR2 SYGVQD (reference sequence). CDR3 length equals 17 residues. The V and J ends lost 2 bases and 0 bases, in that order; junction bases with no gene match: 7. The CDR3 loop is CASSETRDRDMNTEAFF. The CDR3 DNA follows: TGCGCCAGCAGTGAGACCAGGGACAGGGATATGAACACTGAAGCTTTCTTT.

V usage is TRBV27 and J usage is TRBJ1-2, with TRBD1 identical over 7 bases. The CDR3 is 15 amino acids. V shed 5 bases and J 4 bases; nucleotides not matched to a gene: 10. Germline-derived CDR1 and CDR2 are MNHEY and SMNVEV (reference sequence). CDR3: CASSPEDRPFYGYTF. The CDR3 DNA sequence: TGTGCCAGCAGTCCTGAGGACAGGCCTTTCTATGGCTACACCTTC.

CDR3 protein: CASSATPGYGYTF. CDR3 DNA sequence: TGTGCCAGCAGCGCGACACCGGGATATGGCTACACCTTC. This chain uses TRBV7-3 with TRBJ1-2; D is undetermined. V gave up 5 bases and J gave up 5 bases, with 12 bases separating them. Germline CDR1 SGHTA, CDR2 FQGTGA. The CDR3 loop spans 13 amino acids.

The rearrangement links TRBV9 to TRBJ2-3; 13 positions match TRBD2. Germline CDR1 reads SGDLS; CDR2 reads YYNGEE. V shed 4 bases, J shed 2 bases, and the junction held 16 bases outside the gene matches. The CDR3 runs to 20 residues. As DNA, the CDR3 is TGTGCCAGCAGCCCCAGGGACAGTTTACTAGCGGGGGGGCCCACAGATACGCAGTATTTT. It encodes CASSPRDSLLAGGPTDTQYF.

The chain links TRBV18 to TRBJ1-3; a possible D gene is TRBD1 (6 bases). CDR3 length: 17 amino acids. Looked up from germline, CDR1 is KGHSH and CDR2 is LQKENI. V was trimmed by 4 bases and J by 1 base, leaving 17 bases between them. CDR3 residues: CASSLFRTDLSGNTIYF. The CDR3 DNA reads TGTGCCAGCTCACTATTCCGGACAGACCTATCTGGAAACACCATATATTTT.

The rearrangement links TRBV5-1 to TRBJ1-2; possible D gene TRBD1, 6 bases. CDR1 SGHRS and CDR2 YFSETQ come from the germline V gene. V was pared by 4 bases and J by 2 bases, with 15 bases between. The length of the CDR3 is 15 residues. CDR3 bases: TGCGCCAGCAGCCCCGTCCCTGGACAGAACTATGGCTACACCTTC. Translating gives CASSPVPGQNYGYTF.

The table lists this clone with a few counts. V and J are TRBV7-9 and TRBJ2-4; no definite D call. The V end was cut by 6 bases, the J end by 8 bases, with 14 bases between. Looked up from germline, CDR1 is SEHNR and CDR2 is FQNEAQ (reference sequence). The CDR3 spans 13 residues. The CDR3 region is CASRQTLQHIQYF. The CDR3, as DNA: TGTGCCAGCAGACAAACGTTGCAACACATTCAGTACTTC.

The CDR3 DNA sequence: TGTGCCATCAGTGAGCCCGGAGACAGGGCAGGAGGCTACACCTTC. This sequence encodes CAISEPGDRAGGYTF. The chain couples TRBV10-3 to TRBJ1-2, with 7 bases identical to TRBD1. Germline lookup yields CDR1 ENHRY and CDR2 SYGVKD. V lost 2 bases and J lost 8; bases outside the gene matches: 11. There are 15 residues in the CDR3.

The chain combines TRBV6-1 with TRBJ2-3; weak D call: TRBD2 (6 bases). The ends were cut back, 5 bases at V and 6 bases at J, with 15 bases in the middle. Germline loops: CDR1 MNHNS, CDR2 SASEGT. CDR3 length: 14 residues. This CDR3 is CASSYGLLPDTQYF. The DNA for the CDR3 is TGTGCCAGCAGTTATGGACTACTCCCCGATACGCAGTATTTT.

The chain employs TRBV6-5 and TRBJ2-3, with 8 bases matching TRBD2. From germline, CDR1 is MNHEY and CDR2 SVGAGI. The CDR3 contains 15 residues. Unmatched junction bases numbered 6, after V lost 6 bases and J lost 1 base. The CDR3 DNA is TGTGCCAGCAGGGCCGGGACTAGGCGCACAGATACGCAGTATTTT. Protein sequence: CASRAGTRRTDTQYF.

This sequence joins TRBV27 and TRBJ1-4; no definite D call. The length of the CDR3 is 14 residues. Germline-derived CDR1 and CDR2 are MNHEY and SMNVEV (reference sequence). Trimming cost V 3 bases and J 4 bases, with 9 bases left between them. DNA of the CDR3: TGTGCCAGCAGTTTCGGCAACAATAATGAAAAACTGTTTTTT. Protein product: CASSFGNNNEKLFF.

This chain links TRBV6-1 with TRBJ1-3; D uncertain. V lost 4 bases and J lost 0, with 10 bases in between. The CDR3 sequence is 15 residues long. CDR1 and CDR2 (germline): MNHNS, SASEGT. This CDR3 reads CASSGGPSSGNTIYF. CDR3 in DNA: TGTGCCAGCAGTGGTGGGCCTAGCTCTGGAAACACCATATATTTT.

J is TRBJ2-7 and V is TRBV5-1; 7 nucleotides line up with TRBD1. The CDR3 loop spans 15 amino acids. Unmatched junction bases numbered 10, after V lost 4 bases and J lost 3 bases. Germline-derived CDR1 and CDR2 are SGHRS and YFSETQ. The CDR3 DNA is TGCGCCAGCAGCATAACCGGGACAGTTTTCTACGAGCAGTACTTC. Its translation is CASSITGTVFYEQYF.

The rearrangement uses TRBV6-1 and TRBJ2-7, with 7 bases matching TRBD2. J gave up 6 bases and V 2 bases, and 7 bases lay outside the gene matches. The CDR3 covers 14 residues. Germline values: CDR1 MNHNS, CDR2 SASEGT. CDR3 nucleotide sequence: TGTGCCAGCAGTGAATGGCAGGGAGGGCGCGAGCAGTACTTC. Protein product: CASSEWQGGREQYF.

The V and J genes are TRBV6-5 and TRBJ1-1; D remains ambiguous. V lost 2 bases to trimming and J lost 3 bases, with 10 bases between them. CDR3 length equals 14 residues. Germline CDR1 MNHEY, CDR2 SVGAGI. The CDR3, as DNA: TGTGCCAGCAGTTACGAGCCCCTGGACACTGAAGCTTTCTTT. As protein: CASSYEPLDTEAFF.

The rearrangement joins TRBV5-5 to TRBJ2-5, with D possibly TRBD2 on 6 matching bases. This CDR3 has 16 residues. CDR1 is SGHKS, CDR2 YYEKEE, per germline (reference sequence). V gave up 3 bases and J gave up 4 bases, with 19 bases separating them. The CDR3 is CASSWVTRRGGETQYF. The CDR3 coding sequence is TGTGCCAGCAGCTGGGTGACTAGGAGGGGAGGAGAGACCCAGTACTTC.

This rearrangement joins TRBV4-3 to TRBJ2-7, with D possibly TRBD2 on 5 matching bases. Germline V gives CDR1 LGHNA, CDR2 YSLEER. The CDR3 runs 13 residues. The V gene lost 0 bases and the J gene lost 12 bases, with 15 bases spanning the gap. CDR3 residues: CASSQDRGSTPYF. CDR3 coding DNA: TGCGCCAGCAGCCAAGATCGAGGGAGTACTCCGTACTTC.

The CDR3 sequence: CATSRLGWGTDTQYF. CDR3 DNA: TGTGCCACCAGCAGACTAGGATGGGGGACAGATACGCAGTATTTT. The rearrangement uses TRBV15 and TRBJ2-3, with D perhaps assigned TRBD1 or TRBD2 (5 bases each). Trimming cost V 2 bases and J 3 bases, with 12 bases left between them. The CDR3 consists of 15 residues. Germline lookup yields CDR1 LNHNV and CDR2 YYDKDF (reference sequence).

This chain links TRBV29-1 with TRBJ1-1, with 11 bases aligning to TRBD1. The CDR3 contains 13 residues. The germline V gene has CDR1 SQVTM and CDR2 ANQGSEA. V lost 5 bases and J lost 6; bases outside the gene matches: 5. The DNA for the CDR3 is TGCAGCGTTTGGACAGGGGGCGCGGCTGAAGCTTTCTTT. Encoded protein: CSVWTGGAAEAFF. Together with reference TRBV29-1 and TRBJ1-1, the CDR3 gives the full variable domain: SAVISQKPSRDICQRGTSLTIQCQVDSQVTMMFWYRQQPGQSLTLIATANQGSEATYESGFVIDKFPISRPNLTFSTLTVSNMSPEDSSIYLCSVWTGGAAEAFFGQGTRLTVV.